Following are 5 T cell receptor beta chains from one sample sequenced in a study of early T cells in non-severe SARS-CoV-2 infection (dated by TCRdb to 2020 to 2023). The library relied on 5' RACE. Sequencing relied on a NextSeq 500. Clones were called with MiXCR by TCRdb after fastp trimmed the public reads at Q25, and only in-frame beta chains were retained. Every CDR3 protein is listed once, alongside the most common genes and DNA of its rows. The table for this sample lists over 75,000 distinct CDR3 sequences; about 15% of them were counted only once. The ten largest clones take up less than 6% of the sample. The sequenced sample was whole blood. These TCRs come from an adult who was a healthcare worker with PCR-confirmed SARS-CoV-2 infection or an uninfected control (not recorded which).

The chain combines TRBV2 with TRBJ2-1; D gene ambiguous. Germline CDR1 SNHLY, CDR2 FYNNEI. V was shortened by 5 bases and J by 5 bases, with 1 base between the two germline ends. The CDR3 is 10 amino acids. CDR3 bases: TGTGCCAGCAGTAACAATGAGCAGTTCTTC. Encoded protein: CASSNNEQFF.

The V and J genes are TRBV7-2 and TRBJ2-1; 12 positions match TRBD2. V was pared by 4 bases and J by 6 bases, with 7 bases of the junction left unmatched. In germline, CDR1 is SGHTA, CDR2 FQGNSA. The CDR3 contains 16 residues. The CDR3 region is CASSSSGRAYTNEQFF. In nucleotides, the CDR3 is TGTGCCAGCAGCTCTAGCGGGAGGGCCTATACCAATGAGCAGTTCTTC.

This clonotype has more than one count but fewer than ten. The chain links TRBV11-2 to TRBJ2-1; D remains ambiguous. Germline V gene lookup returns CDR1 SGHAT and CDR2 FQNNGV. Trimming pared 1 base from V and 8 bases from J, leaving 15 bases between. This CDR3 region has 15 residues. The chain's CDR3 is CASSLVRLPGDEQFF. Here the CDR3 DNA reads TGTGCCAGCAGCTTAGTTCGACTCCCAGGCGATGAGCAGTTCTTC. The whole variable domain, remainder taken from reference TRBV11-2 and TRBJ2-1, is EAGVAQSPRYKIIEKRQSVAFWCNPISGHATLYWYQQILGQGPKLLIQFQNNGVVDDSQLPKDRFSAERLKGVDSTLKIQPAKLEDSAVYLCASSLVRLPGDEQFFGPGTRLTVL.

This clonotype was picked up many times. The chain links TRBV20-1 to TRBJ2-3; 8 bases fit TRBD2. The germline CDR1 and CDR2 sequences are DFQATT and SNEGSKA (reference sequence). V shed 5 bases and J 4 bases; nucleotides not matched to a gene: 5. This CDR3 has 13 residues. In DNA form, the CDR3 reads TGCAGTGCTTTGGGACTAGAAGCAGATACGCAGTATTTT. This translates into CSALGLEADTQYF.

This clonotype turned up a few times. The V call is TRBV11-2, the J call TRBJ2-7; 7 bases match TRBD2. This CDR3 is built from 15 residues. Per the germline V gene, CDR1 is SGHAT and CDR2 is FQNNGV. V lost 1 base to trimming and J lost 4 bases; unmatched junction nucleotides: 7. For the CDR3, the DNA is TGTGCCAGCAGCTTAGCCCCGGGACTAAGTTACGAGCAGTACTTC. Encoded protein: CASSLAPGLSYEQYF.